This T cell receptor (beta chain) stems from a study of blood T cell repertoires in COVID-19. Looking at the study overall: Acute and convalescent COVID-19 samples came from the United States, Italy and Spain. T cells, B-cell-depleted T cells, or PBMCs supplied cDNA or gDNA.

In the authors' methods: Amplification of reference gene primers was used by the study to estimate nucleated cell counts. The protocol was immunoSEQ multiplex PCR, while the TCRdb copy is restricted to in-frame clones and leaves out a portion. V, J and clone size reflect that table, while D and trimming were determined from the DNA. In the table there are under 35,000 clones, over 75% of which are singletons. The CDR3 is made up of 16 amino acids. V was pared by 1 base and J by 7 bases, with 14 bases between. Germline CDR1 reads SGHAT; CDR2 reads FQNNGV. This clonotype was obtained from an older woman with active COVID-19. The rearrangement links TRBV11-2 to TRBJ1-6; D unclear. The sample was peripheral blood. CDR3 protein: CASSLGFSGPNSPLHF. CDR3 sequence (DNA): TGTGCCAGCAGCTTAGGTTTTAGCGGCCCGAATTCACCCCTCCACTTT.